This TCR beta chain appears in the sequencing data of a study of regulatory T cells in long-lasting Graves disease. Whole-study results and caveats: New patients shared approximately 970 public clonotypes, and persistent patients shared more, with about 2,700.

The time point: newly diagnosed GD, antithyroid drugs for less than 3 months. Construction of the TCR library relied on RNA isolated from PBMCs. American Thyroid Association guidelines defined how Graves' disease was diagnosed. CDR3 regions were amplified by Arm-PCR using iRepertoire HTBI primers to build TCR beta libraries. Original handling: In the combined samples, some 59 TRBV and 14 to 15 TRBJ segments were identified. TCRdb reprocessed the multiplex PCR reads via MiXCR and lists one record per CDR3 protein. These V and J calls rely on TCRdb rather than the paper's analysis. This repertoire shows 200,000 to 250,000 distinct CDR3 sequences, approximately 16% found once; its top ten account for approximately 20%. This clonotype was counted at least ten times. Its antigen remains unknown. The sample was peripheral blood mononuclear cells (PBMCs), taken at new diagnosis, from a patient treated with antithyroid drugs. This TCR came from a female donor with Graves disease.

The chain's CDR3 is CATETADANTGELFF. The CDR3 DNA follows: TGTGCCACGGAGACAGCGGATGCGAACACCGGGGAGCTGTTTTTT. The rearrangement joins TRBV19 to TRBJ2-2; D possibly uses TRBD1 or TRBD2 (5 bases each). The CDR3 has 15 residues. CDR1 and CDR2 (germline): LNHDA, SQIVND (reference sequence). Between the trimmed V and J ends, which lost 10 bases and 0 bases, there was a span of 15 bases.